The present entry profiles one T cell receptor beta chain with its context. Its antigen is as yet unknown. Intraepithelial and lamina propria lymphocytes were isolated from graft specimens. Sequencing was performed with immunoSEQ multiplex PCR; in TCRdb, only in-frame clones are kept and a portion is missing. The sample has approximately 5,200 clones, around 72% seen once. With V trimmed by 2 bases and J by 8 bases, 16 bases remained unmatched. Germline assignment: CDR1 SGDLS and CDR2 YYNGEE. The CDR3 covers 18 residues. The data were obtained in a study of graft-versus-host responses after intestinal transplantation. Looking at the study overall: Recipients across the board were started on anti-thymocyte globulin induction, then kept on tacrolimus and steroids for about 3 years.

Overall study results and limits: GvH clones were found in recipient marrow; some appeared first in ileum or blood. Early HvG declines after transplant were associated with peak circulating GvH clone levels.

The sample consisted of ileum tissue, taken 254 days after intestinal transplant. The chain employs TRBV9 and TRBJ2-1; TRBD2 matches at 10 bases. This clonotype originated in a human patient who received an intestinal transplant, so some T cells may come from the graft donor. CDR3 nucleotides: TGTGCCAGCAGCGTTTTTAGCGGGGGGTTTTTGGGTTGGGATGAGCAGTTCTTC. This sequence encodes CASSVFSGGFLGWDEQFF.